A selection of T cell receptor beta chains follows, all from one sample in a study of OX40 agonist ivuxolimab in advanced cancers. Sequenced by immunoSEQ multiplex PCR; TCRdb stores in-frame clones only, minus some. The table lists over 45,000 clones, around 86% of them singletons. This material consisted of CD4+ or CD8+ T cells sorted from blood, taken in a trial of the OX40 agonist ivuxolimab. The receptors come from an adult with an advanced solid tumor such as melanoma, head and neck, liver or kidney cancer. CDR3s include the opening cysteine and the closing phenylalanine or tryptophan. A D gene is named only where the DNA matches it firmly. Some rows have no size entry. The others give once, few or many, or a class for an expanded clone.

TRBV7-9	TRBJ2-6	-	-	TGTGCCAGCAGCTTAATACGCTCTGGGGCCAACGTCCTGACTTTC	CASSLIRSGANVLTF
TRBV7-9	TRBJ2-1	-	TRBD1	TGTGCCAGCAGCCTAGGACAGGCGGTGTACAATGAGCAGTTCTTC	CASSLGQAVYNEQFF
TRBV6-6	TRBJ1-6	-	TRBD1	TGTGCCAGCAGTTACCAGGGGGAGGATTCACCCCTCCACTTT	CASSYQGEDSPLHF
TRBV11-2	TRBJ2-1	-	TRBD1	TGTGCCAGCAGCATCAACAGGGGGGAGTACAATGAGCAGTTCTTC	CASSINRGEYNEQFF
TRBV9	TRBJ1-2	-	-	TGTGCCAGCAGCGTAGCAGGCAGTGGCTACACCTTC	CASSVAGSGYTF
TRBV5-6	TRBJ1-1	-	-	TGTGCCAGCAGCCCGCCGGGACACGAGAACACTGAAGCTTTCTTT	CASSPPGHENTEAFF
TRBV19	TRBJ1-2	-	-	TGTGCCAGTAGTATATCCGGTGGCTACACCTTC	CASSISGGYTF
TRBV7-9	TRBJ2-1	-	TRBD2	TGTGCCAGCAGCTTAGAGGTCGGGAGGGGTTCCTACAATGAGCAGTTCTTC	CASSLEVGRGSYNEQFF
TRBV28	TRBJ2-2	few	-	TGTGCCGGAAAAAAGGGAGACAAGGCCACCGGGGAGCTGTTTTTT	CAGKKGDKATGELFF
TRBV2	TRBJ1-5	-	-	TGTGCCAGCAGGGGGAGGCAGGGCAATCAGCCCCAGCATTTT	CASRGRQGNQPQHF
TRBV11-2	TRBJ1-2	-	-	TGTGCCAGCAGCTTAGCGGCGGGAACAATCTATGGCTACACCTTC	CASSLAAGTIYGYTF
TRBV19	TRBJ1-5	-	-	TGTGCCAGTAGTATTTCCAGGGGCCGCAATCAGCCCCAGCATTTT	CASSISRGRNQPQHF
TRBV10-2	TRBJ2-1	-	TRBD1	TGCGCCAGTGATACCCGCGGACAGGGGAACTACAATGAGCAGTTCTTC	CASDTRGQGNYNEQFF
TRBV28	TRBJ1-4	-	-	TGTGCCAGCAGTTCCCTCGGTGTCAGTCCGAAAAAACTGTTTTTT	CASSSLGVSPKKLFF
TRBV28	TRBJ2-7	-	-	TGTGCCAGCAGCACTATTGTGGCAGGGGTCACCTACGAGCAGTACTTC	CASSTIVAGVTYEQYF
TRBV19	TRBJ1-5	-	TRBD1	TGTGCCAGTAGATCGAGGGGACAGGGGTTTTTGCCCCAGCATTTT	CASRSRGQGFLPQHF
TRBV5-8	TRBJ1-4	-	-	TGTGCCAGCAGCTACCCGGCAGGACATAATGAAAAACTGTTTTTT	CASSYPAGHNEKLFF
TRBV2	TRBJ2-3	-	TRBD2	TGTGCCAGCAGGAGACTAACTAGCGGGATCACAGATACGCAGTATTTT	CASRRLTSGITDTQYF
TRBV5-6	TRBJ2-1	-	-	TGTGCCAGCAGCTTTAATAGCGTTCGCTCCTACAATGAGCAGTTCTTC	CASSFNSVRSYNEQFF
TRBV7-2	TRBJ2-7	-	-	TGTGCCAGCAGCTTCCGGGACTCGGCCTACGAGCAGTACTTC	CASSFRDSAYEQYF
TRBV11-2	TRBJ2-4	-	-	TGTGCCAGCAGTCGTAGTTTTTCCGTACAGTACTTC	CASSRSFSVQYF
TRBV29-1	TRBJ1-1	-	-	TGCAGCGTTGGGCCCGGGGACACTGAAGCTTTCTTT	CSVGPGDTEAFF